This T cell receptor beta chain was retrieved from a study of shared clonotypes between healthy human individuals. Across the study: Per donor, CD8 memory used one plate, CD8 naive used two, CD4 memory used three and CD4 naive used three. Findings and caveats of the study: Depth of sequencing was expected to influence donor clonotype sharing. Few donors limited the genetic and exposure-history diversity represented.

Notes on this clone: The antigen remains undetermined. This same CDR3 is encoded by further DNA sequences in the sample.

The V and J ends lost 4 bases and 6 bases, in that order; junction bases with no gene match: 2. This CDR3 contains 14 residues. Germline V lookup: CDR1 LNHDA, CDR2 SQIVND (reference sequence). Evenly divided among several immunoSEQ plates was the genomic DNA of each subset. Measured with immunoSEQ multiplex PCR; TCRdb has only the in-frame clones, and not every one. The sample contains millions of clones, around nine tenths of which appear only once. The receptor's source is a man aged 18 to 29 in good health. What was sequenced was naive CD4+ T cells sorted from blood. Described subset: CD45RA+ positively selected. The V and J genes are TRBV19 and TRBJ1-5, with TRBD1 matching over 11 bases. The CDR3 loop reads CASSTGQGVQPQHF. As DNA, the CDR3 is TGTGCCAGTAGTACGGGACAGGGGGTTCAGCCCCAGCATTTT.